Given below is one TCR beta chain in context. The method was immunoSEQ multiplex PCR; TCRdb's version includes in-frame clones alone and lacks a portion of them. The data contain 2 million to 2.5 million clones, nearly 97% of them singletons. This specimen belongs to a study of shared clonotypes between healthy human individuals. This CDR3 is built from 14 residues. Germline V gene sequence: CDR1 SEHNR, CDR2 FQNEAQ (reference sequence). J was trimmed by 5 bases and V by 4 bases; bases with no gene match: 6. The receptor's source is a man younger than 30 in good health. The sequencing input was naive CD4+ T cells sorted from blood. Specified subset: CD45RA+ positively selected. The chain employs TRBV7-9 and TRBJ2-7; 9 nucleotides line up with TRBD1. This chain's CDR3 is CASSWLGQGNEQYF. The CDR3 DNA reads TGTGCCAGCAGCTGGCTCGGACAGGGGAACGAGCAGTACTTC.